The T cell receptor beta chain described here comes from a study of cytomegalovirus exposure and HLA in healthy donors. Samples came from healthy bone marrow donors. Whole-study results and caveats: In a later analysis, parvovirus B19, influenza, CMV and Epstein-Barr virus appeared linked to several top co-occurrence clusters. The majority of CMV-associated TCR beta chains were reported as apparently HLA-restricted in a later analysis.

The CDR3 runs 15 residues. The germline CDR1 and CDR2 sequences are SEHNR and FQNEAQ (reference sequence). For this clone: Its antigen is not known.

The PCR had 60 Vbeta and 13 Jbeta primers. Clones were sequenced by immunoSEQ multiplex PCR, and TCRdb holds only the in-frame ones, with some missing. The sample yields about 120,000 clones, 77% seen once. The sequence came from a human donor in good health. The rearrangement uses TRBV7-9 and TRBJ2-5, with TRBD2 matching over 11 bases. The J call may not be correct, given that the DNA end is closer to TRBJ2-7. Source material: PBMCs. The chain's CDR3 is CASSPLAGVTYEQYF. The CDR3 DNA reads TGTGCCAGCAGTCCACTAGCGGGAGTGACCTACGAGCAGTACTTC.